Below, one T cell receptor (beta chain) is given with its context. TCRdb reworked the 5' RACE reads into one entry per CDR3 protein, no DNA. Recorded for this sample: 330,000 or so distinct CDR3 sequences. The data were taken from a study of monozygotic twins with inflammatory bowel disease. Germline V CDR1 and CDR2: SNHLY, FYNNEI. The CDR3 runs 15 residues. The source material was blood. This chain uses TRBV2 with TRBJ2-5. The receptor's source is a human donor with ulcerative colitis or Crohn's disease, or a healthy co-twin of an affected twin (not recorded which). The CDR3 protein is CASSEARVVRETHYF.